What follows are 5 T cell receptor beta chains derived from one specimen sequenced in a study of T-cell memory formation after mild COVID-19. In TCRdb, the 5' RACE reads were re-called with MiXCR into one record per CDR3 protein. Counted here are about 350,000 distinct CDR3 sequences, about 13% occurring once; the ten biggest clones make up 20% to 25%. The sample was PBMCs or a T cell subset sorted from them (not recorded which). The source is a man younger than 35 who had mild COVID-19 (a few samples of this study predate the infection). Cell type and time point are not known.

This clonotype showed up just a few times. The rearrangement links TRBV6-1 to TRBJ2-3; weak D call: TRBD2 (5 bases). V was pared by 2 bases and J by 6 bases, with 9 bases between. In germline, CDR1 is MNHNS, CDR2 SASEGT. The CDR3 loop spans 13 amino acids. CDR3 region: CASSETRADTQYF. The CDR3 region has the DNA TGTGCCAGCAGTGAAACTAGGGCGGATACGCAGTATTTT.

This clonotype was picked up many times. The V call is TRBV5-4, the J call TRBJ1-1; D gene uncertain. Germline V lookup: CDR1 SGHNT, CDR2 YYREEE (reference sequence). The V end lost 2 bases, the J end lost 7 bases, and 6 bases lay between the germline ends. This CDR3 has 11 residues. The CDR3 spells CASSFLSEAFF. The DNA for the CDR3 is TGTGCCAGCAGCTTTTTAAGTGAAGCTTTCTTT.

This clonotype was counted a few times. J is TRBJ1-5 and V is TRBV7-2; 8 bases align to TRBD1. Trimming at V came to 5 bases and at J to 7 bases, leaving 7 bases not matched to a gene. Looked up from germline, CDR1 is SGHTA and CDR2 is FQGNSA. CDR3 length: 14 amino acids. The CDR3 spells CASSTDRGTQPQHF. The CDR3 DNA sequence: TGTGCCAGCAGCACCGACAGGGGTACACAGCCCCAGCATTTT.

This clonotype has just a few counts. The rearrangement links TRBV29-1 to TRBJ2-7; 9 bases fit TRBD1. The CDR3 consists of 14 residues. V gave up 1 base and J gave up 7 bases; unmatched junction bases: 8. Germline V CDR1 and CDR2: SQVTM, ANQGSEA. The CDR3, as DNA: TGCAGCGTTGAAGCGATGACAGGGGGTCGTGAGCAGTACTTC. Translation gives CSVEAMTGGREQYF.

This clonotype was counted a few times. The chain employs TRBV6-5 and TRBJ2-3; D possibly uses TRBD1 or TRBD2 (5 bases each). The V end was cut by 2 bases, the J end by 3 bases, with 12 bases between. This CDR3 is built from 15 residues. Germline CDR1 MNHEY, CDR2 SVGAGI. CDR3 nucleotide sequence: TGTGCCAGCAGTTACGTGGGACGTCTTACAGATACGCAGTATTTT. It translates to CASSYVGRLTDTQYF.